The rows below give T cell receptor beta chains drawn from one sample of a study of cytomegalovirus exposure and HLA in healthy donors. Data came from immunoSEQ multiplex PCR; TCRdb stores just in-frame clones and leaves some out. The table records 170,000 or so clones, less than 90% of them present only once. Source material: PBMCs. These receptors were obtained from a boy aged 2 to 10 in good health and CMV-seronegative. The CDR3 runs from the conserved cysteine through the conserved F or W. D genes are given only for firm matches. Expanded clones get a size class; other rows say once, few or many, or leave the size out.

d_call	cdr3_length	v_call	j_call	clone_size	cdr3_nt	cdr3_aa
TRBD1	15	TRBV5-6	TRBJ1-4	.	TGTGCCAGCAGCTCACGGACAGGCCGTGGGGAAAAACTGTTTTTT	CASSSRTGRGEKLFF
TRBD2	16	TRBV5-1	TRBJ2-3	.	TGCGCCAGCAGACCCCTGGGACTAGCGACGGGAGATACGCAGTATTTT	CASRPLGLATGDTQYF
.	17	TRBV28	TRBJ2-1	once	TGTGCCAGCAGACTGGTCACCGGGACTCCCTCCTACAATGAGCAGTTCTTC	CASRLVTGTPSYNEQFF
TRBD2	17	TRBV5-4	TRBJ2-3	.	TGTGCCAGCAGCGTAACCGGGACTAGCGGGCGCACAGATACGCAGTATTTT	CASSVTGTSGRTDTQYF
.	15	TRBV11-2	TRBJ1-2	.	TGTGCCAGCAGCCAAACCCTTGGACAGCGCTATGGCTACACCTTC	CASSQTLGQRYGYTF
TRBD2	17	TRBV25-1	TRBJ2-7	.	TGTGCCAGCAGTGAATACTTTAGCGGGAGGGAGTCCTACGAGCAGTACTTC	CASSEYFSGRESYEQYF
.	16	TRBV7-9	TRBJ1-4	.	TGTGCCAGCAGCTCCAGCAGCGGGTACTTTAATGAAAAACTGTTTTTT	CASSSSSGYFNEKLFF
TRBD2	15	TRBV2	TRBJ2-3	.	TGTGCCAGCCTCGGACTAGCGGGAGTTGTAGATACGCAGTATTTT	CASLGLAGVVDTQYF
TRBD2	18	TRBV27	TRBJ2-3	.	TGTGCCAGCATACACCGGGCCAGGGAGGGTCGAGGCACAGATACGCAGTATTTT	CASIHRAREGRGTDTQYF
TRBD1	14	TRBV2	TRBJ1-3	.	TGTGCCAGCAGTTTAACAGGGGATGGAAACACCATATATTTT	CASSLTGDGNTIYF
.	14	TRBV2	TRBJ1-2	.	TGTGCCAGCAGTAGAACCCAGGGAAACTATGGCTACACCTTC	CASSRTQGNYGYTF
.	15	TRBV5-1	TRBJ1-6	.	TGCGCCAGCAGCCCCCGGACAGATAATAATTCACCCCTCCACTTT	CASSPRTDNNSPLHF
.	16	TRBV4-1	TRBJ1-2	.	TGCGCCAGCAGCCAAGAGATGGCGACAGCTAACTATGGCTACACCTTC	CASSQEMATANYGYTF
.	14	TRBV19	TRBJ2-5	.	TGTGCCAGTAGTGCAGGGGGAGGTCAAGAGACCCAGTACTTC	CASSAGGGQETQYF
.	15	TRBV18	TRBJ2-7	.	TGTGCCAGCTCACCCTGGACCACAGGGAGGGACGAGCAGTACTTC	CASSPWTTGRDEQYF
TRBD1	15	TRBV5-1	TRBJ2-7	.	TGCGCCAGCAGCCTGACCACAGGGGCGCCGTACGAGCAGTACTTC	CASSLTTGAPYEQYF
.	13	TRBV7-3	TRBJ2-3	.	TGTGCCAGCAGCTTATTCTCGGCAGATACGCAGTATTTT	CASSLFSADTQYF
.	13	TRBV19	TRBJ1-1	.	TGTGCCAGTAGTATACAGAAGAACACTGAAGCTTTCTTT	CASSIQKNTEAFF
.	16	TRBV7-2	TRBJ2-7	.	TGTGCCAGCAGCTTACGCAGCGGGTGGAGCTCCTACGAGCAGTACTTC	CASSLRSGWSSYEQYF
.	15	TRBV18	TRBJ1-1	.	TGTGCCAGCTCAGCTTCCTCGACACGGAACACTGAAGCTTTCTTT	CASSASSTRNTEAFF
.	18	TRBV4-2	TRBJ2-2	.	TGTGCCAGCAGCCATGCTATCCTCGGGACAATGAACACCGGGGAGCTGTTTTTT	CASSHAILGTMNTGELFF
.	15	TRBV7-9	TRBJ2-7	.	TGTGCCAGCAGCTTAGTGGGGGCAGGGTGGTATGAGCAGTACTTC	CASSLVGAGWYEQYF
.	13	TRBV6-5	TRBJ1-2	.	TGTGCCAGCAGCACCGACAGTATTCATGGCTACACCTTC	CASSTDSIHGYTF
TRBD2	16	TRBV6-6	TRBJ2-1	.	TGTGCCAGCAGTTTCGGACTAGCGGCCCAATACAATGAGCAGTTCTTC	CASSFGLAAQYNEQFF
.	15	TRBV19	TRBJ2-2	.	TGTGCCAGTAGTATTCGCAGGGGCTACACCGGGGAGCTGTTTTTT	CASSIRRGYTGELFF
TRBD1	14	TRBV28	TRBJ2-7	.	TGTGCCAGCAGTCCGTGGGACAGAGACTACGAGCAGTACTTC	CASSPWDRDYEQYF
.	13	TRBV7-9	TRBJ1-1	.	TGTGCCAGCAGCCCCTCGGGGAGGGCCGAAGCTTTCTTT	CASSPSGRAEAFF
TRBD2	15	TRBV6-1	TRBJ2-1	.	TGTGCCAGCAGTGTAGGGCTAGCGGTTTACAATGAGCAGTTCTTC	CASSVGLAVYNEQFF
.	15	TRBV11-3	TRBJ2-7	.	TGTGCCAGCAGCCCTTCCCGGGACTCGGTGGGCGAGCAGTACTTC	CASSPSRDSVGEQYF
TRBD1	15	TRBV6-6	TRBJ1-5	.	TGTGCCAGCAGTCCGGGACAGGGCGGCAATCCGCCCCAGCATTTT	CASSPGQGGNPPQHF
TRBD1	18	TRBV14	TRBJ1-2	.	TGTGCCAGCAGCCTTAGCGGACAGGCCTCGTGGGCCTCTTATGGCTACACCTTC	CASSLSGQASWASYGYTF
.	13	TRBV13	TRBJ2-7	.	TGTGCCAGCAGCTTAGGCCGGTCGTACGAGCAGTACTTC	CASSLGRSYEQYF
.	15	TRBV10-1	TRBJ2-5	.	TGCGCCAGCAGTGAGCTAGACTCCACGCAAGAGACCCAGTACTTC	CASSELDSTQETQYF
.	14	TRBV6-5	TRBJ2-3	.	TGTGCCAGCAGGGCTAGACTGAGCACAGATACGCAGTATTTT	CASRARLSTDTQYF
TRBD1	16	TRBV5-1	TRBJ1-3	.	TGCGCCAGCAGCGTAGACGGGACAGTCTCTGGAAACACCATATATTTT	CASSVDGTVSGNTIYF
TRBD1	15	TRBV6-6	TRBJ1-5	few	TGTGCCAGCAGTTATATGGGGACAGCCAATCAGCCCCAGCATTTT	CASSYMGTANQPQHF
.	13	TRBV7-2	TRBJ1-2	.	TGTGCCAGCAGCCCGACAGATAACTATGGCTACACCTTC	CASSPTDNYGYTF
.	14	TRBV15	TRBJ1-1	.	TGTGCCACCAGCAGAGACAGGGGTGGGAGTGAAGCTTTCTTT	CATSRDRGGSEAFF
TRBD2	15	TRBV27	TRBJ2-7	few	TGTGCCAGCGCGAGGCAGGGCGGGAGGTCCTACGAGCAGTACTTC	CASARQGGRSYEQYF
TRBD2	17	TRBV27	TRBJ2-7	once	TGTGCCAGCAGTCGACTAGCGGGAGGCCACGGGGGTTACGAGCAGTACTTC	CASSRLAGGHGGYEQYF
.	16	TRBV28	TRBJ2-1	.	TGTGCCAGCAGTTCCCCCCGCCTTTATAGATACAATGAGCAGTTCTTC	CASSSPRLYRYNEQFF